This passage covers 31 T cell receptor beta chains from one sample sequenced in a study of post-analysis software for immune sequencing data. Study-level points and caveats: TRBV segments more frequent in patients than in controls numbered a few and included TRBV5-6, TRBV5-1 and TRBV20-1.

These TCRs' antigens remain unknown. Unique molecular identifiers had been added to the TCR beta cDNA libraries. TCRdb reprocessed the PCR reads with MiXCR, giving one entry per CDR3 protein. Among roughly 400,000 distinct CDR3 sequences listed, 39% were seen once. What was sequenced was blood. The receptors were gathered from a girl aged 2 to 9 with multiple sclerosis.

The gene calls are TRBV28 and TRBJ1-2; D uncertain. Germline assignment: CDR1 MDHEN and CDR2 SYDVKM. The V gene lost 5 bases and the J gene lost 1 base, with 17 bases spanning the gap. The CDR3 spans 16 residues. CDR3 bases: TGTGCCAGCAGTCCGAACGGCAGACCCCGTAACTATGGCTACACCTTC. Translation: CASSPNGRPRNYGYTF.

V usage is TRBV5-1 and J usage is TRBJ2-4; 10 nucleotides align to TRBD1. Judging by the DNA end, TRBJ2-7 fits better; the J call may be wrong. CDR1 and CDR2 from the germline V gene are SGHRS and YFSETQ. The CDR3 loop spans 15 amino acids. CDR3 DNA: TGCGCCAGCAGCTTGGGTGGGACAGGGGCCTACGAGCAGTACTTC. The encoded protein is CASSLGGTGAYEQYF.

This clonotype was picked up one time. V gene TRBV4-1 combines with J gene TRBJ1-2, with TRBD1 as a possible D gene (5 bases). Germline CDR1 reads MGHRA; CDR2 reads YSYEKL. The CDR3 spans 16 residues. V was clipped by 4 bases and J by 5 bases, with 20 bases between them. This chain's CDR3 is CASSLQPGPFSYGYTF. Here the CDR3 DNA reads TGCGCCAGCAGCCTTCAGCCGGGACCTTTTAGTTATGGCTACACCTTC.

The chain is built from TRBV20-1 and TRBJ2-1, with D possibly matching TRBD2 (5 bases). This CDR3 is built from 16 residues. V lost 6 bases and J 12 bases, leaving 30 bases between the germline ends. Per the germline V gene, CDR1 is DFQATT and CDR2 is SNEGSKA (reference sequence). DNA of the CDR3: TGCAGTGCCGCGCCGACCGGACGGAGGAAATTCTTTGTGCAGTTCTTC. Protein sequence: CSAAPTGRRKFFVQFF.

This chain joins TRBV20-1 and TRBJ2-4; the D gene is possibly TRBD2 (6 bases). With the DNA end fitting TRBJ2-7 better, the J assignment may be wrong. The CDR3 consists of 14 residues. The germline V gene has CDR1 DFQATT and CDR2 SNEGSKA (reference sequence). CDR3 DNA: TGCAGTGCTAGAGATCGGGGGTCCCAGTACGAGCAGTACTTC. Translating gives CSARDRGSQYEQYF.

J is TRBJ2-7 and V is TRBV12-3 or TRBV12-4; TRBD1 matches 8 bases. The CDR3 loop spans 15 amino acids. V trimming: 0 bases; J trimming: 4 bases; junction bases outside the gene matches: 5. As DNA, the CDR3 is TGTGCCAGCAGTTTAGCCCGGACAGGGACATACGAGCAGTACTTC. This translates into CASSLARTGTYEQYF.

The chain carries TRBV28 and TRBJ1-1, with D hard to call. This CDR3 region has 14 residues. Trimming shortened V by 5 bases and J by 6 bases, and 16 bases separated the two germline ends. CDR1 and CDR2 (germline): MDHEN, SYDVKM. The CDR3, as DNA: TGTGCCAGCAGTACATCCGGGGTTAGCGCTGAAGCTTTCTTT. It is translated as CASSTSGVSAEAFF.

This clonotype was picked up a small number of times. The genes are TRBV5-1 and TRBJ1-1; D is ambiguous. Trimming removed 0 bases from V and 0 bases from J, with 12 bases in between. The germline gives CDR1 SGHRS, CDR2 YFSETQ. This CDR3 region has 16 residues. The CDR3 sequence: CASSLGLGEMNTEAFF. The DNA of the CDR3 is TGCGCCAGCAGCTTGGGACTCGGAGAGATGAACACTGAAGCTTTCTTT.

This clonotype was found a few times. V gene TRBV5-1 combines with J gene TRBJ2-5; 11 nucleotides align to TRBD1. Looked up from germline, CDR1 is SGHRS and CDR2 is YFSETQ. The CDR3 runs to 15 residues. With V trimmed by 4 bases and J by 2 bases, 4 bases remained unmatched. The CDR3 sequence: CASSRDRGWQETQYF. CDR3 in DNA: TGCGCCAGCAGCCGGGACAGGGGGTGGCAAGAGACCCAGTACTTC.

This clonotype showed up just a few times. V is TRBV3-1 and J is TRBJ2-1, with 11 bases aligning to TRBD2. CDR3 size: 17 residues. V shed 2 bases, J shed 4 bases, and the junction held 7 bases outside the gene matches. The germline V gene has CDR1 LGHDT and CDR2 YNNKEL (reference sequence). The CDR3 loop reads CASSQIAGGSLYNEQFF. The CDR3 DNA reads TGTGCCAGCAGCCAAATAGCGGGAGGGTCGTTATACAATGAGCAGTTCTTC.

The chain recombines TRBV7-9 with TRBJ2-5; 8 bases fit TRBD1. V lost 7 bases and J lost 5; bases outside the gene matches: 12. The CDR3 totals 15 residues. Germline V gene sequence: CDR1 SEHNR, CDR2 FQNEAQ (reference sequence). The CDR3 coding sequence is TGTGCCAGCATCCTCCCCCAGGGGGCACGTGAGACCCAGTACTTC. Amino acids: CASILPQGARETQYF.

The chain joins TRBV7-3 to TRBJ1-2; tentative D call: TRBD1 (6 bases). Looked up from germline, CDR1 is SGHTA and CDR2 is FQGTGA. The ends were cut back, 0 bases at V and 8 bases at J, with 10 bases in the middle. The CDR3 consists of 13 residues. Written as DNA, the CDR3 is TGTGCCAGCAGCTTAACTTTGGGGGGCGGCTACACCTTC. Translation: CASSLTLGGGYTF. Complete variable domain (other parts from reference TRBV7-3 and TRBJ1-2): GAGVSQTPSNKVTEKGKYVELRCDPISGHTALYWYRQSLGQGPEFLIYFQGTGAADDSGLPNDRFFAVRPEGSVSTLKIQRTERGDSAVYLCASSLTLGGGYTFGSGTRLTVV.

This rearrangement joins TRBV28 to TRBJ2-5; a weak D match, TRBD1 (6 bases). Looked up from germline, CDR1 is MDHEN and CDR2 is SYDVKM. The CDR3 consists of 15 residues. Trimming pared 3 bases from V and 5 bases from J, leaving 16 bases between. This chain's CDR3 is CASSLPQGRGETQYF. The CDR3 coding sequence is TGTGCCAGCAGTTTGCCCCAGGGCAGGGGCGAGACCCAGTACTTC.

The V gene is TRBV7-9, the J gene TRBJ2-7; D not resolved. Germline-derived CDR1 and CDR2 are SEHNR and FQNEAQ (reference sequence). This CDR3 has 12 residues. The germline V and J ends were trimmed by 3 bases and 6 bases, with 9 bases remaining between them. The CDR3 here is CASSFWQIEQYF. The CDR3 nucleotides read TGTGCCAGCAGCTTTTGGCAGATCGAGCAGTACTTC.

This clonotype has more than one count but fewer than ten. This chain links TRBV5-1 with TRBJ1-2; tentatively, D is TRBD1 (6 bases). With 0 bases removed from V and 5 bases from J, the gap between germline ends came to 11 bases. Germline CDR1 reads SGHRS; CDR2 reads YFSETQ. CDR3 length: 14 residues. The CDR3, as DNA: TGCGCCAGCAGCTTGGATACTAGGGGGTATGGCTACACCTTC. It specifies CASSLDTRGYGYTF. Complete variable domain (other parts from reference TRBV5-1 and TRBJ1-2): KAGVTQTPRYLIKTRGQQVTLSCSPISGHRSVSWYQQTPGQGLQFLFEYFSETQRNKGNFPGRFSGRQFSNSRSEMNVSTLELGDSALYLCASSLDTRGYGYTFGSGTRLTVV.

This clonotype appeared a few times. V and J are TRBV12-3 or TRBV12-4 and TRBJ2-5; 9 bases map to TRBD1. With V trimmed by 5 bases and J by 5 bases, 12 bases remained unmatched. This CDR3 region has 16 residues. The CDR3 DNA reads TGTGCCAGCAGTAAACTCCGGGACAGGGTTTCGGAGACCCAGTACTTC. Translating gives CASSKLRDRVSETQYF.

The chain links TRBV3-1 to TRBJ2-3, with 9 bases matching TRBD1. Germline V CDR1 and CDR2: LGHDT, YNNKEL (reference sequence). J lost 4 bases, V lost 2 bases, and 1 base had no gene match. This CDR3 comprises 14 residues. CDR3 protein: CASSQTGGPDTQYF. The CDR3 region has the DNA TGTGCCAGCAGCCAAACAGGGGGCCCAGATACGCAGTATTTT.

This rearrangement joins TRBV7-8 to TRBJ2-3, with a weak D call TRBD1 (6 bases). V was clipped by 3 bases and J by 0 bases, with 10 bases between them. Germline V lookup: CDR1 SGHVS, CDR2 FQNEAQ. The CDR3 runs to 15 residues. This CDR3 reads CASSFRQGSTDTQYF. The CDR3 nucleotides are TGTGCCAGCAGCTTCCGCCAGGGGAGCACAGATACGCAGTATTTT. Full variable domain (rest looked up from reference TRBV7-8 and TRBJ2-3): GAGVSQSPRYKVAKRGQDVALRCDPISGHVSLFWYQQALGQGPEFLTYFQNEAQLDKSGLPSDRFFAERPEGSVSTLKIQRTQQEDSAVYLCASSFRQGSTDTQYFGPGTRLTVL.

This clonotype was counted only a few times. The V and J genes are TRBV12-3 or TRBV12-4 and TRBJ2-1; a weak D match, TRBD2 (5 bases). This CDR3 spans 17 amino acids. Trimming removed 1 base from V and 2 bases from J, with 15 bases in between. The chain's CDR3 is CASSLGRGSHTYNEQFF. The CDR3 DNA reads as TGTGCCAGCAGTTTAGGTCGAGGGAGTCACACCTACAATGAGCAGTTCTTC.

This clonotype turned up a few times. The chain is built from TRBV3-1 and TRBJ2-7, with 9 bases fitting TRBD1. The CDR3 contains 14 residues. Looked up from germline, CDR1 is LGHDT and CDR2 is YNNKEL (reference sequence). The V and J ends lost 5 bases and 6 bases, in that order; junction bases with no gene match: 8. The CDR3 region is CASSYGTGLGEQYF. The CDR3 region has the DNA TGTGCCAGCAGCTACGGGACAGGGCTTGGCGAGCAGTACTTC.

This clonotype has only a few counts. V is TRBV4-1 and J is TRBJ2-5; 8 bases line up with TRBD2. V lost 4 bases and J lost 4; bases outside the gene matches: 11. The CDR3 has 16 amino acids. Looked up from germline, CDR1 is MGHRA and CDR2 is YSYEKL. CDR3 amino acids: CASSLTFGGRSETQYF. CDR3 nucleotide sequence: TGCGCCAGCAGCCTTACCTTTGGCGGGAGGTCAGAGACCCAGTACTTC.

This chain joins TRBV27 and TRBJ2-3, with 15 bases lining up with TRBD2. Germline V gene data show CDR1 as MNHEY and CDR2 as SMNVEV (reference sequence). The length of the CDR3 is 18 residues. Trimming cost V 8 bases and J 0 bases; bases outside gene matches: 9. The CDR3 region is CASWRAGLAGGSTDTQYF. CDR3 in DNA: TGTGCCAGCTGGCGGGCGGGACTAGCGGGAGGTAGCACAGATACGCAGTATTTT.

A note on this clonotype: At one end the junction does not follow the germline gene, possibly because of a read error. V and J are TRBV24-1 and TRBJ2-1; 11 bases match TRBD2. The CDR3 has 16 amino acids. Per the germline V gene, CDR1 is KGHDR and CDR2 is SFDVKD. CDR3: CAASDAGTSGVFEQFF. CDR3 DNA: TGTGCCGCCAGTGATGCAGGGACTAGCGGAGTTTTTGAGCAGTTCTTC.

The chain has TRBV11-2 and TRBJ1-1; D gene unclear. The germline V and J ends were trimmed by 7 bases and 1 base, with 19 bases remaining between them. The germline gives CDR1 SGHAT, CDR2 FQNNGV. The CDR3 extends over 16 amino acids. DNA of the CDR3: TGTGCCAGCATCCTATCTCCCTATTCCGGGAACACTGAAGCTTTCTTT. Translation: CASILSPYSGNTEAFF.

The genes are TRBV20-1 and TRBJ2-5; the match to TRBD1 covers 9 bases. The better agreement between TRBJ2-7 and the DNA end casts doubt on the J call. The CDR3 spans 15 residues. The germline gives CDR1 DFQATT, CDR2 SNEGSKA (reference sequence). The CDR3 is CSASKGQGMFGEQYF. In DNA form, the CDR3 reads TGCAGTGCTAGTAAAGGACAGGGGATGTTCGGCGAGCAGTACTTC.

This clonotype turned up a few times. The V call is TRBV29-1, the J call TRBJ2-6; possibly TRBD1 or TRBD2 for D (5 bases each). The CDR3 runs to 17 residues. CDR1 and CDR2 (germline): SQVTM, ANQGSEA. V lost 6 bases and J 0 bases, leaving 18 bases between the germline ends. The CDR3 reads CSVGVTLGLSGANVLTF. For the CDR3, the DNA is TGCAGCGTGGGGGTCACCCTAGGGCTCTCTGGGGCCAACGTCCTGACTTTC.

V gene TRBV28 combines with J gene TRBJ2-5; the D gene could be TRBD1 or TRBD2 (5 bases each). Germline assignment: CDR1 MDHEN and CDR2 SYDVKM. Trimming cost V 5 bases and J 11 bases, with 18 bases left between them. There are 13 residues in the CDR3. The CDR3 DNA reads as TGTGCCAGCAGTCCCCCGGGGCTGGGGGAGCAGTACTTC. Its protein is CASSPPGLGEQYF. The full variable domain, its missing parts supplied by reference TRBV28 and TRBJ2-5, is DVKVTQSSRYLVKRTGEKVFLECVQDMDHENMFWYRQDPGLGLRLIYFSYDVKMKEKGDIPEGYSVSREKKERFSLILESASTNQTSMYLCASSPPGLGEQYFGPGTRLLVL.

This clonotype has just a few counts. The CDR3, as DNA: TGCAGCGTTGATTATGTGGGGAACACTGAAGCTTTCTTT. This translates into CSVDYVGNTEAFF. V is TRBV29-1 and J is TRBJ1-1; the D is unclear. V gave up 3 bases and J gave up 1 base, with 9 bases separating them. Per the germline V gene, CDR1 is SQVTM and CDR2 is ANQGSEA. The CDR3 is 13 amino acids. The complete variable domain, with remaining parts taken from reference TRBV29-1 and TRBJ1-1, reads SAVISQKPSRDICQRGTSLTIQCQVDSQVTMMFWYRQQPGQSLTLIATANQGSEATYESGFVIDKFPISRPNLTFSTLTVSNMSPEDSSIYLCSVDYVGNTEAFFGQGTRLTVV.

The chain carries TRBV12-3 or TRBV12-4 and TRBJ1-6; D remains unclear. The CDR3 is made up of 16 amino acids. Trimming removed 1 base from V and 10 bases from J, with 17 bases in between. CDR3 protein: CASSLGPPGLDSPLHF. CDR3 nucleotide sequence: TGTGCCAGCAGTTTAGGTCCCCCCGGGTTGGACTCACCCCTCCACTTT.

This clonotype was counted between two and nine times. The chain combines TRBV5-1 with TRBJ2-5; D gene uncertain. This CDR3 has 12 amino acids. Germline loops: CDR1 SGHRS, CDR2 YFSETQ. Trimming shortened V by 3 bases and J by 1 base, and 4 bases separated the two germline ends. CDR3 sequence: CASSSFQETQYF. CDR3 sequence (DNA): TGCGCCAGCAGCTCCTTCCAAGAGACCCAGTACTTC.

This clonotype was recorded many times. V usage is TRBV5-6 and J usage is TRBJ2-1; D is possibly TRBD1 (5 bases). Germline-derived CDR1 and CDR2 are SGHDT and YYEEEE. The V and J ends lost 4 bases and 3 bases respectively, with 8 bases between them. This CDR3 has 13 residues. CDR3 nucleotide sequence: TGTGCCAGCAGCGTCGACAGCTACAATGAGCAGTTCTTC. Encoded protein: CASSVDSYNEQFF.